Shown below are 31 T cell receptor beta chains from a single sample sequenced in a study of T cell changes during pregnancy in multiple sclerosis. The data were produced by immunoSEQ multiplex PCR, yet TCRdb's version contains in-frame clones alone and is incomplete. The sample shows around 100,000 clones, around 90% of them seen only once. This specimen was peripheral blood, taken in the second trimester of pregnancy. The receptors come from a female donor with multiple sclerosis, enrolled in a pregnancy study.

The chain recombines TRBV2 with TRBJ2-7; TRBD2 might be the D (6 bases). With 0 bases removed from V and 7 bases from J, the gap between germline ends came to 10 bases. Germline V CDR1 and CDR2: SNHLY, FYNNEI. The CDR3 is 13 amino acids. The CDR3 protein is CASSEAFSGEQYF. DNA of the CDR3: TGTGCCAGCAGTGAAGCCTTCAGCGGGGAGCAGTACTTC. The full variable domain, its missing parts supplied by reference TRBV2 and TRBJ2-7, is EPEVTQTPSHQVTQMGQEVILRCVPISNHLYFYWYRQILGQKVEFLVSFYNNEISEKSEIFDDQFSVERPDGSNFTLKIRSTKLEDSAMYFCASSEAFSGEQYFGPGTRLTVT.

This chain joins TRBV15 and TRBJ1-2; D call uncertain. This CDR3 spans 13 amino acids. The germline CDR1 and CDR2 sequences are LNHNV and YYDKDF (reference sequence). Trimming pared 1 base from V and 8 bases from J, leaving 11 bases between. The chain's CDR3 is CATSRANSWGYTF. DNA of the CDR3: TGTGCCACCAGCAGAGCCAACAGCTGGGGCTACACCTTC. Full variable domain (outside the CDR3, taken from reference TRBV15 and TRBJ1-2): DAMVIQNPRYQVTQFGKPVTLSCSQTLNHNVMYWYQQKSSQAPKLLFHYYDKDFNNEADTPDNFQSRRPNTSFCFLDIRSPGLGDTAMYLCATSRANSWGYTFGSGTRLTVV.

The chain couples TRBV30 to TRBJ2-7; D not resolved. Deletions cut 5 bases from V and 5 bases from J, with 22 bases between. CDR1 is GTSNPN, CDR2 SVGIG, per germline (reference sequence). This CDR3 is built from 15 residues. CDR3: CAWQNTAGRRHEQYF. The CDR3 DNA sequence: TGTGCCTGGCAGAACACCGCAGGCAGACGTCACGAGCAGTACTTC.

The chain couples TRBV27 to TRBJ1-5, with unresolved D. Germline V gives CDR1 MNHEY, CDR2 SMNVEV (reference sequence). The CDR3 runs to 13 residues. V gave up 5 bases and J gave up 4 bases, with 9 bases separating them. The CDR3 DNA sequence: TGTGCCAGCAGTCTGGGCCCTAATCAGCCCCAGCATTTT. The encoded protein is CASSLGPNQPQHF.

The chain employs TRBV5-1 and TRBJ1-2; tentatively, D is TRBD1 (5 bases). The germline gives CDR1 SGHRS, CDR2 YFSETQ. V shed 5 bases and J shed 4 bases, with 15 bases lying between them. The CDR3 has 14 amino acids. CDR3 nucleotide sequence: TGCGCCAGCAGTTCTGATCAGGGTGCCTATGGCTACACCTTC. Its translation: CASSSDQGAYGYTF.

V and J are TRBV29-1 and TRBJ1-1; D is possibly TRBD1 (6 bases). The CDR3 consists of 13 residues. Germline V gives CDR1 SQVTM, CDR2 ANQGSEA. Trimming cost V 5 bases and J 6 bases, with 16 bases left between them. The CDR3 here is CSVYTGRGPEAFF. The CDR3 DNA reads TGCAGCGTTTACACAGGGAGAGGACCTGAAGCTTTCTTT.

V is TRBV5-1 and J is TRBJ1-2, with 10 bases matching TRBD1. The CDR3 has 15 amino acids. V lost 6 bases and J lost 5; bases outside the gene matches: 10. Germline-derived CDR1 and CDR2 are SGHRS and YFSETQ. CDR3 loop: CASNPGWDRGYGYTF. The CDR3 DNA sequence: TGCGCCAGCAACCCCGGATGGGACAGGGGATATGGCTACACCTTC.

This clone was detected once. The rearrangement links TRBV18 to TRBJ2-7, with D possibly matching TRBD1 (6 bases). CDR3 length: 13 amino acids. Trimming pared 3 bases from V and 11 bases from J, leaving 17 bases between. Germline V gene sequence: CDR1 KGHSH, CDR2 LQKENI. The CDR3 is CASSPPSDSGKYF. The CDR3 coding sequence is TGTGCCAGCTCACCCCCCTCGGACAGTGGGAAGTACTTC.

The rearrangement joins TRBV21-1 to TRBJ1-2; the D call of TRBD1 is as the table states it, not checked on the DNA. TRBV21-1 is flagged as a pseudogene. The CDR3 has 17 amino acids. CDR3 amino acids: CASSTTKGQGANYGYTF. The CDR3 coding sequence is TGTGCCAGCAGCACAACCAAAGGACAGGGAGCTAACTATGGCTACACCTTC.

The V gene is TRBV10-3, the J gene TRBJ2-3; 12 bases fit TRBD2. V was pared by 9 bases and J by 3 bases, with 4 bases of the junction left unmatched. The CDR3 is 14 amino acids. Germline CDR1 is ENHRY and CDR2 is SYGVKD. CDR3 bases: TGTGCCATTCGGACTAGCGGGATTACAGATACGCAGTATTTT. Translating it yields CAIRTSGITDTQYF.

The V and J genes are TRBV5-4 and TRBJ2-7; weak D call: TRBD1 (6 bases). Germline V gives CDR1 SGHNT, CDR2 YYREEE (reference sequence). The CDR3 is made up of 15 amino acids. Trimming shortened V by 5 bases and J by 2 bases, and 17 bases separated the two germline ends. CDR3 in DNA: TGTGCCAGCAGGTACGAAGGACAGAAGACCTACGAGCAGTACTTC. Translation: CASRYEGQKTYEQYF.

This clone was seen only a few times. The chain has TRBV2 and TRBJ1-2, with 8 positions matching TRBD1. J gave up 7 bases and V 5 bases, and 3 bases lay outside the gene matches. The CDR3 contains 12 residues. Germline V CDR1 and CDR2: SNHLY, FYNNEI. The CDR3 is CASSSGGGGYTF. As DNA, the CDR3 is TGTGCCAGCAGTTCAGGGGGCGGTGGCTACACCTTC.

CDR3 DNA: TGTGCTAGTGGTCCGGAAACAGGGGGTGGAACCGGGGAGCTGTTTTTT. It translates to CASGPETGGGTGELFF. The chain uses TRBV12-5 and TRBJ2-2; 8 bases map to TRBD1. The CDR3 extends over 16 amino acids. The J segment lost 5 bases and the V segment lost 5 bases, leaving 10 bases of the junction unmatched. Germline V CDR1 and CDR2: LGHNT, FRNRAP.

This chain joins TRBV19 and TRBJ2-1, with 8 bases lining up with TRBD2. The V and J ends lost 4 bases and 6 bases, in that order; junction bases with no gene match: 8. The CDR3 has 15 amino acids. CDR1 and CDR2 (germline): LNHDA, SQIVND (reference sequence). The CDR3 reads CASSTTSGGGNEQFF. For the CDR3, the DNA is TGTGCCAGTAGTACCACTAGCGGAGGTGGCAATGAGCAGTTCTTC.

This clone appeared once. The V gene is TRBV27, the J gene TRBJ1-1; TRBD1 matches at 8 bases. CDR1 MNHEY and CDR2 SMNVEV come from the germline V gene (reference sequence). The CDR3 extends over 15 amino acids. V was pared by 4 bases and J by 6 bases, with 10 bases of the junction left unmatched. For the CDR3, the DNA is TGTGCCAGCAGTTGGGACAGGACTTTTGTGTCTGAAGCTTTCTTT. Translation gives CASSWDRTFVSEAFF.

This chain's CDR3 is CASMTGARETQYF. The CDR3 DNA follows: TGTGCCAGCATGACGGGAGCTAGGGAGACCCAGTACTTC. The rearrangement joins TRBV28 to TRBJ2-5; D is possibly TRBD2 (6 bases). This CDR3 is built from 13 residues. Looked up from germline, CDR1 is MDHEN and CDR2 is SYDVKM. Trimming left V 7 bases short and J 5 bases short, with 14 bases between.

This chain links TRBV28 with TRBJ2-1; 14 bases agree with TRBD2. The germline V gene has CDR1 MDHEN and CDR2 SYDVKM. Losses at the gene ends were 3 bases for V and 8 bases for J; bases not matched to a gene: 12. The CDR3 has 18 amino acids. The CDR3 nucleotides are TGTGCCAGCAGTTTCCGCCCTCCGGGACTAGCGGGAGTCTATGAGCAGTTCTTC. Amino acids: CASSFRPPGLAGVYEQFF.

This chain connects TRBV28 to TRBJ2-5, with a possible D match to TRBD2 (6 bases). CDR1 and CDR2 (germline): MDHEN, SYDVKM. The V end lost 5 bases, the J end lost 2 bases, and 18 bases lay between the germline ends. The length of the CDR3 is 16 residues. This chain's CDR3 is CASSGSGVVYQETQYF. CDR3 coding DNA: TGTGCCAGCAGTGGGTCGGGAGTAGTATATCAAGAGACCCAGTACTTC.

This clone was detected only once. The rearrangement uses TRBV12-1 and TRBJ1-3. TRBV12-1 has pseudogene status. The CDR3 runs to 24 residues. In DNA form, the CDR3 reads TGTGCCAGCAGCTCCCTTACGGAACCCCTGGTCGGGGACTACCTCCAAGGACCGGGAAACACCATATATTTT. This encodes CASSSLTEPLVGDYLQGPGNTIYF.

In this sample, this clone turned up a few times. V and J are TRBV7-2 and TRBJ1-3; possible D gene TRBD1, 5 bases. This CDR3 is built from 15 residues. V dropped 0 bases and J dropped 1 base, with 7 bases sitting between them. CDR1 SGHTA and CDR2 FQGNSA come from the germline V gene. CDR3 sequence reads: CASSLAGGSGNTIYF. The CDR3, as DNA: TGTGCCAGCAGCTTAGCGGGGGGGTCTGGAAACACCATATATTTT.

The V and J genes are TRBV10-3 and TRBJ1-5, with D uncertain. The CDR3 is made up of 12 amino acids. V was clipped by 11 bases and J by 0 bases, with 8 bases between them. CDR1 and CDR2 (germline): ENHRY, SYGVKD. CDR3 in DNA: TGTGCCGCGAGCCCTAGCAATCAGCCCCAGCATTTT. Amino acids: CAASPSNQPQHF.

This clone appeared a single time. J is TRBJ1-1 and V is TRBV19, with 7 positions matching TRBD1. The length of the CDR3 is 15 residues. Unmatched junction bases numbered 6, after V lost 3 bases and J lost 2 bases. Germline CDR1 and CDR2: LNHDA and SQIVND (reference sequence). The CDR3 region has the DNA TGTGCCAGTAGTATCTACCCAGGGGGAAACACTGAAGCTTTCTTT. This encodes CASSIYPGGNTEAFF.

This clone came up a few times. The V call is TRBV11-2, the J call TRBJ1-1; D unresolved. The CDR3 sequence is 13 residues long. V was cut by 6 bases and J by 8 bases, with 16 bases left in between. CDR1 and CDR2 from the germline V gene are SGHAT and FQNNGV. The CDR3 DNA is TGTGCCAGCAGGCTTGGCCCTCAGATGGAAGCTTTCTTT. Encoded protein: CASRLGPQMEAFF.

V gene TRBV5-1 combines with J gene TRBJ1-2, with a tentative D call TRBD1 (5 bases). Germline CDR1 is SGHRS and CDR2 is YFSETQ. The germline V and J ends were trimmed by 0 bases and 8 bases, with 11 bases remaining between them. The CDR3 runs 13 residues. In nucleotides, the CDR3 is TGCGCCAGCAGCTTGGTATTAGGGGAAGGCTACACCTTC. Its protein product is CASSLVLGEGYTF. Complete variable domain (other parts from reference TRBV5-1 and TRBJ1-2): KAGVTQTPRYLIKTRGQQVTLSCSPISGHRSVSWYQQTPGQGLQFLFEYFSETQRNKGNFPGRFSGRQFSNSRSEMNVSTLELGDSALYLCASSLVLGEGYTFGSGTRLTVV.

The chain carries TRBV4-3 and TRBJ1-1, with a possible D match to TRBD1 (5 bases). CDR1 and CDR2 (germline): LGHNA, YSLEER. This CDR3 spans 16 amino acids. Trimming stripped 1 base from V and 5 bases from J, with 17 bases between. CDR3 sequence: CASSQVGEGFGTEAFF. The CDR3, as DNA: TGCGCCAGCAGCCAAGTGGGGGAGGGGTTCGGAACTGAAGCTTTCTTT.

This clone appeared once. The CDR3 DNA sequence: TGCGCCAGCAGCCAAGGGACTAGCGTGAACACCGGGGAGCTGTTTTTT. This translates into CASSQGTSVNTGELFF. The chain combines TRBV4-3 with TRBJ2-2; 9 nucleotides line up with TRBD2. The J segment lost 1 base and the V segment lost 1 base, leaving 1 base of the junction unmatched. The germline V gene has CDR1 LGHNA and CDR2 YSLEER. There are 16 residues in the CDR3.

This chain links TRBV9 with TRBJ2-3, with TRBD2 matching over 12 bases. There are 16 residues in the CDR3. V trimming: 4 bases; J trimming: 2 bases; junction bases outside the gene matches: 5. Germline V gene lookup returns CDR1 SGDLS and CDR2 YYNGEE. This CDR3 reads CASSFGLAGTTDTQYF. Here the CDR3 DNA reads TGTGCCAGCAGCTTTGGACTAGCGGGAACCACAGATACGCAGTATTTT.

This chain connects TRBV18 to TRBJ2-3; tentative D call: TRBD2 (5 bases). This CDR3 has 16 residues. The germline gives CDR1 KGHSH, CDR2 LQKENI. The V gene lost 0 bases and the J gene lost 4 bases, with 14 bases spanning the gap. CDR3 sequence (DNA): TGTGCCAGCTCACCACCGTCTCGGGGTTCGTCAGATACGCAGTATTTT. Translating gives CASSPPSRGSSDTQYF.

The chain uses TRBV6-5 and TRBJ2-7; 10 positions match TRBD1. The CDR3 extends over 15 amino acids. The V gene's germline CDR1 is MNHEY and CDR2 SVGAGI. V was clipped by 1 base and J by 3 bases; unmatched bases: 3. The CDR3 is CASSYLTGGFYEQYF. The DNA for the CDR3 is TGTGCCAGCAGTTACTTGACAGGGGGCTTCTACGAGCAGTACTTC.

Here the CDR3 DNA reads TGTGCCAGCTCACCATGGGACAGGGGCGGCTACACCTTC. Protein sequence: CASSPWDRGGYTF. This chain connects TRBV18 to TRBJ1-2; 10 nucleotides align to TRBD1. The CDR3 consists of 13 residues. Trimming took 2 bases from V and 8 from J; bases not matched to a gene: 2. Germline V gene lookup returns CDR1 KGHSH and CDR2 LQKENI.

In this sample, this clone turned up once. V is TRBV14 and J is TRBJ2-2; 9 nucleotides line up with TRBD1. Germline trimming cut 2 bases from V and 6 bases from J; bases unmatched to any gene: 10. CDR1 is SGHDN, CDR2 FVKESK, per germline. The CDR3 consists of 17 residues. The CDR3 nucleotides are TGTGCCAGCAGCCAACCAAACAGGGGGCGCTTCCCCGGGGAGCTGTTTTTT. It translates to CASSQPNRGRFPGELFF.